These T cell receptor beta chains were read from a single sample in a study of cytomegalovirus exposure and HLA in healthy donors. The repertoire was sequenced with immunoSEQ multiplex PCR; TCRdb's copy has only in-frame clones and lacks some. This table holds some 150,000 clones, roughly 65% found once. What was sequenced was PBMCs. These receptors originate from a man aged 55 to 70 in good health and CMV-seronegative. The CDR3 runs from the conserved cysteine through the conserved F or W. D genes are given only for firm matches. Clone size is given for some rows only: seen once, a few or many times, or a class if the clone is expanded.

v_call: TRBV5-6; j_call: TRBJ2-5; d_call: TRBD2; clone_size: few; cdr3_aa: CASSSTSGRSPGGETQYF; cdr3_nt: TGTGCCAGCAGCTCCACTAGCGGCCGGTCCCCCGGGGGAGAGACCCAGTACTTC
v_call: TRBV7-2; j_call: TRBJ1-1; d_call: TRBD1; clone_size: .; cdr3_aa: CASSLIGDRLSEAFF; cdr3_nt: TGTGCCAGCAGCTTAATAGGGGACAGGTTATCTGAAGCTTTCTTT
v_call: TRBV15; j_call: TRBJ1-4; d_call: .; clone_size: .; cdr3_aa: CATSRARGRRVATNEKLFF; cdr3_nt: TGTGCCACCAGCAGAGCCAGGGGACGGCGAGTTGCAACTAATGAAAAACTGTTTTTT
v_call: TRBV9; j_call: TRBJ2-1; d_call: TRBD2; clone_size: .; cdr3_aa: CASSVGGAGELGNEQFF; cdr3_nt: TGTGCCAGCAGCGTTGGTGGGGCGGGAGAACTCGGCAATGAGCAGTTCTTC
v_call: TRBV6-4; j_call: TRBJ1-2; d_call: TRBD1; clone_size: .; cdr3_aa: CASSDTTGRGYTF; cdr3_nt: TGTGCCAGCAGTGATACGACAGGGCGTGGCTACACCTTC
v_call: TRBV28; j_call: TRBJ2-7; d_call: .; clone_size: .; cdr3_aa: CASSVTHRTVHEQYF; cdr3_nt: TGTGCCAGCAGCGTAACCCACCGGACAGTCCACGAGCAGTACTTC
v_call: TRBV30; j_call: TRBJ1-2; d_call: TRBD1; clone_size: .; cdr3_aa: CAWSVPGQGAVNYGYPF; cdr3_nt: TGTGCCTGGAGTGTCCCGGGACAGGGGGCGGTAAACTATGGCTACCCCTTC
v_call: TRBV28; j_call: TRBJ1-2; d_call: .; clone_size: .; cdr3_aa: CASINQGYGYTF; cdr3_nt: TGTGCCAGCATTAACCAGGGGTACGGCTACACCTTC
v_call: TRBV6-1; j_call: TRBJ2-2; d_call: TRBD2; clone_size: few; cdr3_aa: CASSEKLAVANTGELFF; cdr3_nt: TGTGCCAGCAGCGAAAAACTAGCGGTCGCGAACACCGGGGAGCTGTTTTTT
v_call: TRBV5-4; j_call: TRBJ2-5; d_call: .; clone_size: .; cdr3_aa: CASSLEQGQETQYF; cdr3_nt: TGTGCCAGCAGCTTGGAACAGGGCCAAGAGACCCAGTACTTC
v_call: TRBV28; j_call: TRBJ2-7; d_call: TRBD2; clone_size: .; cdr3_aa: CASLTIAGEQYF; cdr3_nt: TGTGCCAGCCTAACCATAGCGGGGGAGCAGTACTTC
v_call: TRBV28; j_call: TRBJ1-2; d_call: .; clone_size: .; cdr3_aa: CASSSAWGLDTNYGYTF; cdr3_nt: TGTGCCAGCAGTTCAGCGTGGGGGCTTGATACTAACTATGGCTACACCTTC
v_call: TRBV28; j_call: TRBJ1-2; d_call: TRBD1; clone_size: .; cdr3_aa: CASRPAGQGADGYTF; cdr3_nt: TGTGCCAGCAGACCAGCGGGACAGGGGGCCGATGGCTACACCTTC
v_call: TRBV5-4; j_call: TRBJ2-1; d_call: .; clone_size: .; cdr3_aa: CASSIRSYNEQFF; cdr3_nt: TGTGCCAGCAGTATAAGGAGCTACAATGAGCAGTTCTTC
v_call: TRBV29-1; j_call: TRBJ1-4; d_call: .; clone_size: few; cdr3_aa: CSVAVFLGGEKLFF; cdr3_nt: TGCAGCGTTGCTGTTTTTCTGGGGGGTGAAAAACTGTTTTTT